One and the same sample provided the 24 T cell receptor beta chains below, sequenced in a study of T cell repertoires in cytomegalovirus infection. TCRdb re-called the reads with MiXCR, one entry per CDR3 protein. This sample has around 900,000 distinct CDR3 sequences; roughly 31% occur once, and the top ten carry over 13%. Their target antigens are unknown. Sequenced material: cultured CD8+ T cells from PBMCs, taken from culture after CMV antigen stimulation. The receptors were gathered from a human donor in good health (CMV status not recorded). Some clones in this sample may be carry-over from other donors' samples.

A note on this clonotype: A much more abundant neighbour one base away suggests this may be a read error. CDR3 sequence (DNA): TGTGTCAGCAGTAGAGGGGGGACCAGCACAGATACGCAGTATTTT. Its protein is CVSSRGGTSTDTQYF. The V call is TRBV7-6, the J call TRBJ2-3, with D perhaps assigned TRBD1 or TRBD2 (6 bases each). The CDR3 loop spans 15 amino acids. Looked up from germline, CDR1 is SGHVS and CDR2 is FNYEAQ.

In this sample, this clonotype turned up once. A much larger clone is a single base away; this may be a read error. The V and J genes are TRBV7-2 and TRBJ2-2; TRBD2 matches at 13 bases. The CDR3 contains 18 residues. CDR1 and CDR2 from the germline V gene are SGHTA and FQGNSA. This CDR3 reads CATSLRLAGGSNTGELFF. In DNA form, the CDR3 reads TGTGCCACCAGCTTGAGACTAGCGGGGGGCTCCAACACCGGGGAGCTGTTTTTT.

This clonotype was counted only a few times. The CDR3 coding sequence is TGCGCCAGCAGCCAAGTTGGACAGGGCAATCAGCCCCAGCATTTT. This sequence encodes CASSQVGQGNQPQHF. The chain is built from TRBV4-1 and TRBJ1-5, with 7 nucleotides matching TRBD1. The germline V gene encodes CDR1 MGHRA and CDR2 YSYEKL. The length of the CDR3 is 15 residues. V shed 1 base, J shed 2 bases, and the junction held 2 bases outside the gene matches.

The chain links TRBV6-5 to TRBJ1-1; unclear D gene. This CDR3 has 13 amino acids. CDR1 and CDR2 from the germline V gene are MNHEY and SVGAGI. Trimming pared 4 bases from V and 6 bases from J, leaving 12 bases between. CDR3 sequence reads: CASSSLMGAEAFF. The CDR3 bases are TGTGCCAGCAGTTCACTAATGGGAGCTGAAGCTTTCTTT.

This clonotype was detected a few times. CDR3 sequence: CSAEVRTNYGYTF. In nucleotides, the CDR3 is TGCAGCGCCGAAGTACGGACTAACTATGGCTACACCTTC. The genes are TRBV29-1 and TRBJ1-2, with unresolved D. This CDR3 is 13 amino acids long. V was shortened by 7 bases and J by 0 bases, with 12 bases between the two germline ends. CDR1 is SQVTM, CDR2 ANQGSEA, per germline. The full variable domain, with the rest looked up from reference TRBV29-1 and TRBJ1-2, is SAVISQKPSRDICQRGTSLTIQCQVDSQVTMMFWYRQQPGQSLTLIATANQGSEATYESGFVIDKFPISRPNLTFSTLTVSNMSPEDSSIYLCSAEVRTNYGYTFGSGTRLTVV.

V usage is TRBV9 and J usage is TRBJ1-1, with a possible D match to TRBD1 (5 bases). Germline assignment: CDR1 SGDLS and CDR2 YYNGEE. The CDR3 covers 15 residues. V lost 2 bases and J lost 4, with 15 bases in between. DNA for the CDR3: TGTGCCAGCAGCGTTGTACCCAGGGTCCCCACTGAAGCTTTCTTT. Translating it yields CASSVVPRVPTEAFF.

This clonotype was seen at least ten times. The chain has TRBV7-8 and TRBJ2-7, with 7 nucleotides matching TRBD1. The CDR3 contains 14 residues. Germline trimming cut 5 bases from V and 5 bases from J; bases unmatched to any gene: 9. CDR1 and CDR2 from the germline V gene are SGHVS and FQNEAQ. CDR3 protein: CASSAQTGNHEQYV. The CDR3 DNA reads as TGTGCCAGCAGCGCCCAGACAGGGAACCACGAGCAGTACGTC.

The chain has TRBV6-5 and TRBJ2-1, with D uncertain. The V and J ends lost 2 bases and 4 bases respectively, with 12 bases between them. The CDR3 consists of 15 residues. Germline V lookup: CDR1 MNHEY, CDR2 SVGAGI. In DNA form, the CDR3 reads TGTGCCAGCAGTTACACTCCAGGATATTACAATGAGCAGTTCTTC. Translating it yields CASSYTPGYYNEQFF.

The chain joins TRBV4-3 to TRBJ2-3, with unresolved D. Germline CDR1 and CDR2: LGHNA and YSLEER. The CDR3 loop spans 18 amino acids. V shed 0 bases and J shed 1 base, with 17 bases lying between them. CDR3 loop: CASSQDQLGGGGTDTQYF. The CDR3, as DNA: TGCGCCAGCAGCCAAGATCAACTGGGTGGCGGTGGCACAGATACGCAGTATTTT.

This clonotype was seen only a few times. The J gene is TRBJ2-3, the V gene TRBV11-2; TRBD1 aligns across 7 bases. Germline CDR1 is SGHAT and CDR2 is FQNNGV. With V trimmed by 5 bases and J by 3 bases, 11 bases remained unmatched. This CDR3 contains 16 residues. CDR3 region: CASSEVYRGSTDTQYF. The CDR3, as DNA: TGTGCCAGCAGCGAAGTTTACAGGGGTTCAACAGATACGCAGTATTTT.

The table lists this clonotype with a count of one. The chain carries TRBV15 and TRBJ2-6, with D perhaps being TRBD1 or TRBD2 (6 bases each). V lost 0 bases, J lost 2 bases, and 20 bases lay in between. CDR3 length: 20 residues. Germline V gene lookup returns CDR1 LNHNV and CDR2 YYDKDF (reference sequence). In DNA form, the CDR3 reads TGTGCCACCAGCAGAGATAAGGGGGTTAGGGGGGCTGCTGGGGCCAACGTCCTGACTTTC. Its translation: CATSRDKGVRGAAGANVLTF.

This clonotype was picked up many times. This chain links TRBV7-9 with TRBJ2-1; D perhaps matches TRBD2 (5 bases). Germline CDR1 and CDR2: SEHNR and FQNEAQ (reference sequence). V lost 5 bases and J 0 bases, leaving 20 bases between the germline ends. There are 18 residues in the CDR3. The chain's CDR3 is CASSGTGMAGASYNEQFF. CDR3 DNA: TGTGCCAGCAGCGGAACGGGGATGGCGGGTGCCTCCTACAATGAGCAGTTCTTC.

In DNA form, the CDR3 reads TGTGCCAGCAGCTTGGAGGTCCGGGGAGGGTGGGAGACCCAGTACTTC. Its translation is CASSLEVRGGWETQYF. The V and J genes are TRBV7-8 and TRBJ2-5, with 7 nucleotides matching TRBD2. Germline-derived CDR1 and CDR2 are SGHVS and FQNEAQ. The CDR3 consists of 16 residues. V was clipped by 3 bases and J by 5 bases; unmatched bases: 12.

There are a few counts of this clonotype. The chain joins TRBV5-1 to TRBJ1-1; no reliable D call. Looked up from germline, CDR1 is SGHRS and CDR2 is YFSETQ. Deletions cut 7 bases from V and 4 bases from J, with 17 bases between. The CDR3 has 14 residues. Written as DNA, the CDR3 is TGCGCCAGCTACCCAGGCCCTACGAGCACTGAAGCTTTCTTT. Translating it yields CASYPGPTSTEAFF.

To note about this clonotype: One base away lies a much larger clone, so this may be a sequencing read error. The chain recombines TRBV12-3 or TRBV12-4 with TRBJ2-3, with D uncertain. The CDR3 loop spans 14 amino acids. This chain's CDR3 is CANSFPTYTDTQYF. The DNA for the CDR3 is TGTGCCAACAGTTTCCCTACTTACACAGATACGCAGTATTTT.

This clonotype appeared once. The genes are TRBV7-6 and TRBJ1-6; D remains ambiguous. CDR1 SGHVS and CDR2 FNYEAQ come from the germline V gene. The CDR3 loop spans 15 amino acids. The V end lost 5 bases, the J end lost 9 bases, and 17 bases lay between the germline ends. The CDR3 protein is CASSAQTEFGSPLHF. The CDR3 coding sequence is TGTGCCAGCAGCGCCCAGACGGAATTTGGTTCACCCCTCCACTTT.

This clonotype appeared a few times. V gene TRBV28 combines with J gene TRBJ1-6; D unresolved. This CDR3 has 12 residues. V lost 7 bases to trimming and J lost 7 bases, with 8 bases between them. Germline-derived CDR1 and CDR2 are MDHEN and SYDVKM. The CDR3: CASNAGNSPLHF. Here the CDR3 DNA reads TGTGCCAGCAATGCGGGAAATTCACCCCTCCACTTT.

The chain recombines TRBV20-1 with TRBJ1-1; 7 nucleotides line up with TRBD1. The germline V gene encodes CDR1 DFQATT and CDR2 SNEGSKA (reference sequence). The CDR3 contains 13 residues. Trimming at V came to 1 base and at J to 7 bases, leaving 6 bases not matched to a gene. In DNA, the CDR3 is TGCAGTGCTAGAGGACTAGACAGGGTTGAAGCTTTCTTT. As protein: CSARGLDRVEAFF.

The sample holds a few counts of this clonotype. The rearrangement joins TRBV6-5 to TRBJ1-6, with D unresolved. V lost 4 bases and J 13 bases, leaving 11 bases between the germline ends. The CDR3 is 12 amino acids. Germline V gives CDR1 MNHEY, CDR2 SVGAGI. This CDR3 reads CASSSYGEPLHF. The CDR3 nucleotides read TGTGCCAGCAGTTCTTACGGAGAGCCCCTCCACTTT.

This clonotype was counted a few times. V and J are TRBV15 and TRBJ2-1; 8 bases map to TRBD2. The CDR3 length is 19 residues. V was pared by 1 base and J by 8 bases, with 19 bases of the junction left unmatched. Per germline, CDR1 LNHNV and CDR2 YYDKDF (reference sequence). The CDR3 loop is CATSRGVGGDYLRAYEQFF. The CDR3 coding sequence is TGTGCCACCAGCAGAGGGGTCGGGGGGGACTACCTAAGGGCCTATGAGCAGTTCTTC. The full variable domain, rest sourced from reference TRBV15 and TRBJ2-1, is DAMVIQNPRYQVTQFGKPVTLSCSQTLNHNVMYWYQQKSSQAPKLLFHYYDKDFNNEADTPDNFQSRRPNTSFCFLDIRSPGLGDTAMYLCATSRGVGGDYLRAYEQFFGPGTRLTVL.

This clonotype was counted between two and nine times. This rearrangement joins TRBV6-6 to TRBJ1-6; no definite D call. Deletions cut 7 bases from V and 10 bases from J, with 11 bases between. The CDR3 loop spans 12 amino acids. From germline, CDR1 is MNHNY and CDR2 SVGAGI (reference sequence). The CDR3 bases are TGTGCCAGCAACATACCTGGGTCACCCCTCCACTTT. This translates into CASNIPGSPLHF.

The V gene is TRBV14, the J gene TRBJ2-7; the D gene is possibly TRBD1 (6 bases). V lost 0 bases and J lost 0, with 9 bases in between. Germline V gene data show CDR1 as SGHDN and CDR2 as FVKESK. This CDR3 has 15 residues. CDR3 sequence (DNA): TGTGCCAGCAGCCAAGAATGGACAGTCTCCTACGAGCAGTACTTC. Its protein is CASSQEWTVSYEQYF.

V gene TRBV13 combines with J gene TRBJ1-5; D remains ambiguous. Trimming left V 0 bases short and J 5 bases short, with 14 bases between. CDR1 and CDR2 (germline): PRHDT, FYEKMQ (reference sequence). CDR3 size: 16 residues. This CDR3 reads CASSLGGGMGDQPQHF. CDR3 DNA sequence: TGTGCCAGCAGCTTAGGAGGAGGGATGGGAGATCAGCCCCAGCATTTT.

This clonotype was recorded many times. The chain carries TRBV7-8 and TRBJ1-5; D may be TRBD1 (5 bases). The germline V gene encodes CDR1 SGHVS and CDR2 FQNEAQ. V was clipped by 1 base and J by 5 bases, with 9 bases between them. This CDR3 has 14 amino acids. CDR3 amino acids: CASSLVAGHQPQHF. The CDR3 DNA reads as TGTGCCAGCAGCTTAGTCGCAGGGCATCAGCCCCAGCATTTT.